This note documents a single TCR beta chain sequence. A much larger clone lies one base from this, so it may be a read error. Unique molecular identifiers were incorporated when the TCRbeta library was constructed. TCRdb ran MiXCR on the PCR reads and lists one entry per CDR3 protein. Here the sample spans roughly 100,000 distinct CDR3 sequences, roughly 8.8% being singletons. The source of the sample is a study of T-cell reconstitution after alpha-beta-depleted transplantation in children. Germline V gene sequence: CDR1 SGHRS, CDR2 YFSETQ. This CDR3 is built from 14 residues. This specimen was PBMCs from the stem cell graft donor, taken from the stem cell graft. The chain carries TRBV5-1 and TRBJ2-1; D gene ambiguous. The clonotype was recovered from a human donor who donated a stem cell graft to a child with congenital amegakaryocytic thrombocytopenia. The DNA of the CDR3 is TGCGCCAGCGGCCGAGAGGCGCTCTACAATGACCAGTTCTTC. Amino acid sequence: CASGREALYNDQFF.